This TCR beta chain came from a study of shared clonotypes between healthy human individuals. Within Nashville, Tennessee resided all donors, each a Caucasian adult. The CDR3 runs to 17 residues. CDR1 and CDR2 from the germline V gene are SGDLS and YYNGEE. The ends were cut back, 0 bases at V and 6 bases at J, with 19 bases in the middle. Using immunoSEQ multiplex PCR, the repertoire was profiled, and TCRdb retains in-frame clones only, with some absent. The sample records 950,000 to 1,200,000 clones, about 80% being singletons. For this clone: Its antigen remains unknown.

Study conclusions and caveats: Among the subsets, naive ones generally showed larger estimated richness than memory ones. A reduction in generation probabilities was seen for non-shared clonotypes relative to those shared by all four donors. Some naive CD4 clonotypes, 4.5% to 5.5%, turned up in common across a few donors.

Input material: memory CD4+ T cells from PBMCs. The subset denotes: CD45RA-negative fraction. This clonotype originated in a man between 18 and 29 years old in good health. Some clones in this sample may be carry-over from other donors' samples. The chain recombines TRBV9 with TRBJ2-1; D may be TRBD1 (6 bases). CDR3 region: CASSVEGDTSRVNEQFF. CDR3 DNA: TGTGCCAGCAGCGTAGAGGGGGACACTTCCCGGGTCAATGAGCAGTTCTTC.